What follows are 4 T cell receptor beta chains derived from one specimen sequenced in a study of vaccination and CD4 T cells after COVID-19. The study sequenced cultured CD4+ T cell DNA using the Oncomine TCR Beta short-read assay. One entry per CDR3 protein, called by TCRdb with MiXCR from the PCR reads. The sample yields about 14,000 distinct CDR3 sequences, roughly 60% seen once. Antigens of these TCRs are unknown. Treatment denoted: approximately nine-day PBMC culture with coronavirus spike peptide pools or control peptides (ViraFEST assay). Sequencing input: CD4+ T cells from blood, cultured in vitro. Every receptor here comes from a human donor who had recovered from COVID-19.

Here the CDR3 DNA reads TGTGCCAGCAGCTTAGAGGTAAAGCCGACTTACGAGCAGTACTTC. It yields the protein CASSLEVKPTYEQYF. This chain links TRBV7-8 with TRBJ2-7; the D is unclear. The V and J ends lost 1 base and 4 bases respectively, with 14 bases between them. Germline V gene lookup returns CDR1 SGHVS and CDR2 FQNEAQ. The length of the CDR3 is 15 residues.

This clonotype came up a few times. The chain is built from TRBV6-1 and TRBJ2-1, with a weak D call TRBD1 (6 bases). The CDR3 totals 14 residues. V was trimmed by 8 bases and J by 2 bases, leaving 13 bases between them. Germline V lookup: CDR1 MNHNS, CDR2 SASEGT. The CDR3 nucleotides read TGTGCCAGCCTCAAGGGGGAGACCTACAATGAGCAGTTCTTC. Its translation: CASLKGETYNEQFF.

The chain has TRBV6-1 and TRBJ2-5; 10 bases align to TRBD2. V lost 2 bases to trimming and J lost 6 bases; unmatched junction nucleotides: 6. The CDR3 is made up of 15 amino acids. CDR1 and CDR2 (germline): MNHNS, SASEGT. CDR3 bases: TGTGCCAGCAGTGAAAGTGCTAGCGGGAGCCAGACCCAGTACTTC. Amino acids: CASSESASGSQTQYF.

This clonotype is large in the sample. The chain employs TRBV28 and TRBJ1-1; D possibly corresponds to TRBD1 (5 bases). This CDR3 has 15 residues. Trimming removed 2 bases at V and 2 bases at J, with 12 bases between. CDR1 is MDHEN and CDR2 is SYDVKM in the germline V gene. As DNA, the CDR3 is TGTGCCAGCAGTTTAAAAACAGGCGTAAACACTGAAGCTTTCTTT. This gives the protein CASSLKTGVNTEAFF.